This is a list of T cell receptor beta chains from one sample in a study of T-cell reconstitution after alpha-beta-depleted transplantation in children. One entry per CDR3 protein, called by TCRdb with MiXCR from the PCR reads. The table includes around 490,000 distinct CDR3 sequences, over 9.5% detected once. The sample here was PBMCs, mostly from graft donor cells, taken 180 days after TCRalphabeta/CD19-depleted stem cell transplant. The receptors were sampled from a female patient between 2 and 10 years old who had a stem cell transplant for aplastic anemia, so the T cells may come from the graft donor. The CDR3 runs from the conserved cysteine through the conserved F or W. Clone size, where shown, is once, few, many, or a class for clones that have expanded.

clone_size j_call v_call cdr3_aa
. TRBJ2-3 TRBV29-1 CSVEDMTSGRYTDTQYF
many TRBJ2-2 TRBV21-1 CAVWRGSNTGELFF
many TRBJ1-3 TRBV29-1 CSVGLTASGNTIYF
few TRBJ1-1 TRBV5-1 CASSLSPPAAFF
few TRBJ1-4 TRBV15 CATSRDPTYERTGRGEKLFF
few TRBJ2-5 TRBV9 CASSARTTGEQETQYF
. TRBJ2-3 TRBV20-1 CSASPGTASTDTQYF
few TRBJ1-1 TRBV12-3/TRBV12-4 CASSLVKNTEAFF
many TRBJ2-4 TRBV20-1 CSASYPGVTIQYF
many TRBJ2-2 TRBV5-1 CASSRGLAANTGELFF
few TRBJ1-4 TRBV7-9 CASSENARKLFF
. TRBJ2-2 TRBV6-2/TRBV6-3 CASSYLRPTGELFF
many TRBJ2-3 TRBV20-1 CSARKLAGEDTQYF
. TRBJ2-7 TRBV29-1 CSVEDRRGLGRYEQYF
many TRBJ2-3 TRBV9 CASSVGGLAGSTDTQYF
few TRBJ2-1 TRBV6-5 CASSTIGYEQFF
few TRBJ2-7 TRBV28 CASSNGRLGEQYF
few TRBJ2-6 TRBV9 CASSAQITGEAGANVLTF
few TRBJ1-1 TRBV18 CASSPRWGNTEAFF
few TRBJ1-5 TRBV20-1 CSARVHQPQHF
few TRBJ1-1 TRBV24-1 CATRHQGPEAFF
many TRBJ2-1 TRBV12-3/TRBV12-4 CASSLEPGDLSGEQFF